This TCR beta chain was recovered during a study of cytomegalovirus exposure and HLA in healthy donors. Study results and limitations: Cytomegalovirus-associated TCR beta chains were listed, numbering some 180. Follow-up analysis later connected one missense variant in DCLRE1C with trimming of TCR beta V- and J-genes. Researchers reported in a later analysis that common viral pathogens appeared linked to several top clusters.

With 60 Vbeta and 13 Jbeta primers, the PCR was carried out. Measured with immunoSEQ multiplex PCR; TCRdb has only the in-frame clones, and not every one. This repertoire shows under 250,000 clones, around 80% found once; its top ten account for less than 0.6%. As regards this clone: Antigen unknown.

The TCR comes from a boy aged 10-17 years in good health and CMV-seronegative. The material sequenced was PBMCs.

CDR3 sequence (DNA): TGTGCCAGCATGGGCCCTAACTATGGCTACACCTTC. Its protein product is CASMGPNYGYTF. The rearrangement links TRBV27 to TRBJ1-2; unclear D gene. The CDR3 is 12 residues long. The germline V and J ends were trimmed by 7 bases and 0 bases, with 6 bases remaining between them. CDR1 MNHEY and CDR2 SMNVEV come from the germline V gene (reference sequence).